Below, one T cell receptor beta chain is given with its context. The sample comes from a study of blood T cell repertoires in COVID-19. Study summary: Specimens from acute and convalescent COVID-19 originated in the United States, Italy and Spain. T cells, B-cell-depleted T cells, or PBMCs supplied cDNA or gDNA.

Clones were sequenced by immunoSEQ multiplex PCR, and TCRdb holds only the in-frame ones, with some missing. The repertoire holds 300,000 to 500,000 clones, with roughly 90% as singletons. CDR1 SGHRS and CDR2 YFSETQ come from the germline V gene. This CDR3 spans 15 amino acids. V was clipped by 2 bases and J by 0 bases, with 9 bases between them. Individuals aged about 18 to 100 years were recruited from 20 to 25 US areas. The rearrangement uses TRBV5-1 and TRBJ1-3; no clear D. This TCR derives from a woman in her thirties with acute COVID-19. Sequencing used PBMCs or T cells enriched from blood (not recorded which). CDR3 sequence (DNA): TGCGCCAGCAGCTTAGAGTCCACCTCTGGAAACACCATATATTTT. Its translation is CASSLESTSGNTIYF.